This T cell receptor (beta chain) was recorded in a study of CD4 and CD8 cells across lung adenocarcinoma regions. Trimming at V came to 4 bases and at J to 5 bases, leaving 5 bases not matched to a gene. The CDR3 sequence is 15 residues long. Germline V gene sequence: CDR1 SGHNT, CDR2 YENEEA. TCRdb reprocessed the PCR reads via MiXCR and lists one record per CDR3 protein. The data hold around 10,000 distinct CDR3 sequences, with roughly 51% observed a single time. The patients had localized lung adenocarcinoma, a non-small cell subtype. The rearrangement links TRBV11-3 to TRBJ2-1, with 10 bases identical to TRBD1. The sequenced sample consisted of CD8+ T cells from the margin of a lung tumor. The clonotype comes from a male donor with lung adenocarcinoma. The CD4 and CD8 labels of this study may be unreliable. Written as DNA, the CDR3 is TGTGCCAGCAGCTCCCGGGACAGGGGAAACAATGAGCAGTTCTTC. Translation: CASSSRDRGNNEQFF.